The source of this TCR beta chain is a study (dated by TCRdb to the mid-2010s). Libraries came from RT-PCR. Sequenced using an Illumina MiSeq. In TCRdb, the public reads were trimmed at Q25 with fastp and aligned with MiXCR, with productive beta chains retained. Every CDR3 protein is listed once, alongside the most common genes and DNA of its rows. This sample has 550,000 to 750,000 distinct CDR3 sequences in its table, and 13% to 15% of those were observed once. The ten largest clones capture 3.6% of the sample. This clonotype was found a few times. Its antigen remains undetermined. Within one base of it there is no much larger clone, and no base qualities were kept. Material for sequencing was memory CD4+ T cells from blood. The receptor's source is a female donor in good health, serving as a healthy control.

The CDR3 has the sequence CASSPQFNISYEQYF. The sequenced DNA: TGTGCCAGCAGCCCCCAGTTTAATATTTCCTACGAGCAGTACTTC. The rearrangement joined TRBV9 to TRBJ2-7; no D gene call is confident. The germline V gene encodes CDR1 SGDLS and CDR2 YYNGEE. The CDR3 spans 15 residues, from the cysteine through the phenylalanine. Only the CDR3 portion is preserved as DNA: 45 bases, with reading frame beginning at the first base. V lost 4 bases and J lost 1 base; the stretch between them is 15 bases long.